The 5 T cell receptor beta chains below were found in one sample sequenced in a study of T-cell memory formation after mild COVID-19. Via MiXCR, TCRdb re-called the 5' RACE reads, giving one row per CDR3 protein. The data contain 250,000 to 350,000 distinct CDR3 sequences, roughly 16% of them singletons. The sequencing input was PBMCs or a T cell subset sorted from them (not recorded which). These receptors came from a young man who had mild COVID-19 (a few samples of this study predate the infection). Cell type and time point are not known.

This clonotype occurred a few times. The V gene is TRBV7-2, the J gene TRBJ2-3, with 8 nucleotides matching TRBD2. There are 16 residues in the CDR3. V shed 5 bases, J shed 0 bases, and the junction held 7 bases outside the gene matches. Germline CDR1 reads SGHTA; CDR2 reads FQGNSA. The CDR3 DNA sequence: TGTGCCAGCAGCCCTCCGGGACTAGGGAGCACAGATACGCAGTATTTT. It codes for CASSPPGLGSTDTQYF.

This clonotype was seen repeatedly, ten times or more. The chain recombines TRBV20-1 with TRBJ2-3; 15 nucleotides match TRBD2. This CDR3 comprises 16 residues. Trimming took 6 bases from V and 4 from J; bases not matched to a gene: 8. Germline V gives CDR1 DFQATT, CDR2 SNEGSKA (reference sequence). This chain's CDR3 is CSASGLAGGQADTQYF. The CDR3 nucleotides are TGCAGTGCCAGCGGACTAGCGGGGGGGCAGGCAGATACGCAGTATTTT.

At least ten counts were recorded for this clonotype. This sequence joins TRBV24-1 and TRBJ2-1, with D perhaps given as TRBD1 or TRBD2 (5 bases each). The V end lost 6 bases, the J end lost 10 bases, and 18 bases lay between the germline ends. CDR1 and CDR2 from the germline V gene are KGHDR and SFDVKD. The CDR3 covers 14 residues. CDR3: CATSTGTNSREQFF. The CDR3, as DNA: TGTGCCACCAGTACCGGGACCAACTCGCGGGAGCAGTTCTTC.

This clonotype occurred a few times. The genes are TRBV4-3 and TRBJ1-1; TRBD1 matches 9 bases. The CDR3 consists of 15 residues. V lost 0 bases, J lost 5 bases, and 4 bases stayed unmatched. Germline-derived CDR1 and CDR2 are LGHNA and YSLEER. The CDR3 sequence: CASSQDYRGLTEAFF. CDR3 bases: TGCGCCAGCAGCCAAGACTACAGGGGGCTGACTGAAGCTTTCTTT.

The chain combines TRBV7-8 with TRBJ2-4; D might be TRBD1 (6 bases). Germline-derived CDR1 and CDR2 are SGHVS and FQNEAQ. The CDR3 has 15 residues. V was shortened by 1 base and J by 1 base, with 8 bases between the two germline ends. CDR3 nucleotides: TGTGCCAGCAGCTTAGACAGGGTGGCCAAAAACATTCAGTACTTC. Protein sequence: CASSLDRVAKNIQYF. Full variable domain (missing parts from reference TRBV7-8 and TRBJ2-4): GAGVSQSPRYKVAKRGQDVALRCDPISGHVSLFWYQQALGQGPEFLTYFQNEAQLDKSGLPSDRFFAERPEGSVSTLKIQRTQQEDSAVYLCASSLDRVAKNIQYFGAGTRLSVL.